The clone carrying this TCR beta chain was seen many times. No antigen is known for it. The V end lost 5 bases, the J end lost 2 bases, and 15 bases lay between the germline ends. CDR3 length equals 15 residues. Germline V gene data show CDR1 as MNHEY and CDR2 as SVGAGI. TCRdb reprocessed the 5' RACE reads with MiXCR, giving one entry per CDR3 protein. This repertoire shows fewer than 25,000 distinct CDR3 sequences, about an eighth found once; its top ten account for around 37%. The data were taken from a study of CD8 T cells in ankylosing spondylitis. Whole-study findings and limits: Reactive arthritis synovial fluid and blood previously showed some of these motif variants. According to the report, clones linked to the disease were significantly enriched in matched synovial fluid samples taken from ankylosing spondylitis patients.

This TCR was sampled from a male donor with ankylosing spondylitis or in good health (not recorded which). The sequenced sample consisted of blood. The chain joins TRBV6-5 to TRBJ2-5, with D possibly TRBD2 on 5 matching bases. The CDR3 DNA is TGTGCCAGCAGTCGGGGAGTCCGGGGTCAAGAGACCCAGTACTTC. Translation: CASSRGVRGQETQYF.